The 18 T cell receptor beta chains presented below share a single source sample, sequenced in a study of T cell responses to AZD1222 COVID-19 vaccine (dated by TCRdb to the early 2020s). The time point label on this specimen signifies: baseline before first vaccination. Receptors were amplified or captured by the immunoSEQ multiplex PCR assay. TCRdb obtained this table from immuneACCESS and retained in-frame rearrangements with V and J assigned. These tables miss some clones; where compared with another copy, unresolved V genes account for less than half of the shortfall, and the remainder is unexplained. Present in this sample are 95,000 to 150,000 clones, 80% to 90% of which were seen just once. The top ten constitute around 6.1% of the sample. The specimen was peripheral blood, collected on day 0 of AZD1222 vaccination. These receptors were obtained from an adult in good health.

This clone turned up a few times. The chain combines TRBV6-5 with TRBJ1-2, with 7 bases that match TRBD1. The CDR3 loop spans 14 amino acids. Germline CDR1 is MNHEY and CDR2 is SVGAGI. V was pared by 5 bases and J by 6 bases, with 9 bases of the junction left unmatched. The CDR3 reads CASSKNRGGHGYTF. The CDR3 nucleotides are TGTGCCAGCAGTAAGAACAGGGGTGGGCATGGCTACACCTTC.

This clone was detected once. The chain couples TRBV11-2 to TRBJ2-1; 7 nucleotides line up with TRBD1. The CDR3 runs to 12 residues. Germline values: CDR1 SGHAT, CDR2 FQNNGV. Trimming cost V 5 bases and J 9 bases; bases outside gene matches: 4. The CDR3 reads CASSRQGIEQFF. In nucleotides, the CDR3 is TGTGCCAGCAGCCGACAGGGTATTGAGCAGTTCTTC.

This sequence joins TRBV5-4 and TRBJ1-1; D is unresolved. Trimming took 3 bases from V and 1 from J, leaving 13 bases between them. Per germline, CDR1 SGHNT and CDR2 YYREEE (reference sequence). There are 15 residues in the CDR3. The CDR3 loop is CASSSPKEGNTEAFF. The DNA for the CDR3 is TGTGCCAGCAGCTCCCCAAAGGAGGGGAACACTGAAGCTTTCTTT.

V usage is TRBV6-5 and J usage is TRBJ2-5, with TRBD1 matching over 8 bases. CDR3 size: 13 residues. Germline V gene data show CDR1 as MNHEY and CDR2 as SVGAGI. The V and J ends lost 7 bases and 2 bases, in that order; junction bases with no gene match: 3. Here the CDR3 reads CASTGQVQETQYF. CDR3 sequence (DNA): TGTGCCAGCACGGGACAGGTACAAGAGACCCAGTACTTC.

The V call is TRBV27, the J call TRBJ2-1; no clear D. There are 20 residues in the CDR3. Germline V gene data show CDR1 as MNHEY and CDR2 as SMNVEV (reference sequence). The V gene lost 2 bases and the J gene lost 0 bases, with 23 bases spanning the gap. CDR3 DNA sequence: TGTGCCAGCAGTTTAGTTACCCCTCGGCTTGGAGTCAGCTCCTACAATGAGCAGTTCTTC. Translating it yields CASSLVTPRLGVSSYNEQFF.

The gene calls are TRBV27 and TRBJ2-7; D assignment may be TRBD1 or TRBD2 (5 bases each). This CDR3 contains 13 residues. Trimming took 6 bases from V and 0 from J, leaving 9 bases between them. Germline loops: CDR1 MNHEY, CDR2 SMNVEV (reference sequence). The CDR3 is CASSAGTSYEQYF. The CDR3 DNA reads TGTGCCAGCAGCGCCGGGACCTCCTACGAGCAGTACTTC.

The rearrangement uses TRBV28 and TRBJ1-4; 9 positions match TRBD1. This CDR3 comprises 14 residues. The germline V gene has CDR1 MDHEN and CDR2 SYDVKM. V trimming: 4 bases; J trimming: 11 bases; junction bases outside the gene matches: 8. The CDR3 sequence: CASSSRTGVGKLFF. Written as DNA, the CDR3 is TGTGCCAGCAGTTCCAGGACAGGGGTGGGGAAACTGTTTTTT.

This clone occurred once. J is TRBJ1-4 and V is TRBV3-1 (or the pseudogene TRBV3-2); possibly TRBD1 for D (6 bases). From germline, CDR1 is LGHDT and CDR2 YNNKEL (reference sequence). V lost 4 bases and J lost 7, with 10 bases in between. This CDR3 has 13 residues. CDR3 DNA sequence: TGTGCCAGCAGCCTCAGGACAGTTGAAAAACTGTTTTTT. This encodes CASSLRTVEKLFF.

The CDR3 sequence is CASSSLGAQGPEAFF. Written as DNA, the CDR3 is TGTGCCAGCTCAAGCCTAGGGGCGCAGGGTCCTGAAGCTTTCTTT. The V and J genes are TRBV18 and TRBJ1-1; TRBD1 might be the D (5 bases). Germline loops: CDR1 KGHSH, CDR2 LQKENI. This CDR3 contains 15 residues. Trimming stripped 5 bases from V and 6 bases from J, with 19 bases between.

The genes are TRBV5-4 and TRBJ2-1, with TRBD2 identical over 11 bases. The CDR3 runs 15 residues. With 1 base clipped from V and 4 bases from J, the junction kept 1 base outside the gene matches. CDR1 and CDR2 from the germline V gene are SGHNT and YYREEE (reference sequence). CDR3 sequence: CASSLTSGSYNEQFF. The CDR3 DNA reads TGTGCCAGCAGCTTGACTAGCGGGAGTTACAATGAGCAGTTCTTC.

This chain connects TRBV13 to TRBJ2-3, with 10 nucleotides matching TRBD1. Looked up from germline, CDR1 is PRHDT and CDR2 is FYEKMQ (reference sequence). The CDR3 sequence is 15 residues long. V trimming: 2 bases; J trimming: 4 bases; junction bases outside the gene matches: 3. The CDR3 DNA is TGTGCCAGCAGCTTACGGGACAGGGGTGCAGATACGCAGTATTTT. Encoded protein: CASSLRDRGADTQYF.

The chain carries TRBV6-2 or TRBV6-3 and TRBJ2-6; D not certain. Germline-derived CDR1 and CDR2 are MNHEY and SVGEGT. There are 15 residues in the CDR3. The V end was cut by 0 bases, the J end by 0 bases, with 3 bases between. The chain's CDR3 is CASSYSSSGANVLTF. CDR3 in DNA: TGTGCCAGCAGTTACTCTTCCTCTGGGGCCAACGTCCTGACTTTC.

The V gene is TRBV9, the J gene TRBJ2-5, with 7 bases lining up with TRBD1. The ends lost 0 bases at V and 3 bases at J; junction bases unmatched: 2. CDR3 length: 14 residues. Per germline, CDR1 SGDLS and CDR2 YYNGEE. The CDR3 region has the DNA TGTGCCAGCAGCGTAGCTACAGGGGAAGAGACCCAGTACTTC. It codes for CASSVATGEETQYF.

V is TRBV7-8 and J is TRBJ1-5; no reliable D call. CDR1 and CDR2 (germline): SGHVS, FQNEAQ. V lost 5 bases to trimming and J lost 5 bases, with 10 bases between them. The CDR3 totals 13 residues. The CDR3 sequence is CASSPQRDQPQHF. CDR3 nucleotides: TGTGCCAGCAGCCCGCAACGTGATCAGCCCCAGCATTTT.

The chain joins TRBV3-1 (or the pseudogene TRBV3-2) to TRBJ2-6; D is uncertain. V was pared by 2 bases and J by 2 bases, with 4 bases between. From germline, CDR1 is LGHDT and CDR2 YNNKEL (reference sequence). CDR3 size: 14 residues. CDR3 residues: CASSQQTGANVLTF. DNA of the CDR3: TGTGCCAGCAGCCAACAGACTGGGGCCAACGTCCTGACTTTC.

V and J are TRBV6-2 or TRBV6-3 and TRBJ1-5, with TRBD1 as a possible D gene (5 bases). Germline V gene lookup returns CDR1 MNHEY and CDR2 SVGEGT. The CDR3 has 16 amino acids. Trimming shortened V by 0 bases and J by 7 bases, and 16 bases separated the two germline ends. The CDR3 bases are TGTGCCAGCAGTTACTCGGCCAGGGCCCTAGGACAGCCCCAGCATTTT. Its translation is CASSYSARALGQPQHF.

Only a few counts were recorded for this clone. This chain joins TRBV4-1 and TRBJ2-7, with D perhaps TRBD2 (6 bases). This CDR3 spans 14 amino acids. Trimming took off 1 base at V and 3 bases at J, with 10 bases between the two ends. In germline, CDR1 is MGHRA, CDR2 YSYEKL. Written as DNA, the CDR3 is TGCGCCAGCAGCCAAGGTGGCGGGATCTACGAGCAGTACTTC. Residues: CASSQGGGIYEQYF.

This clone was picked up one time. This chain connects TRBV11-2 to TRBJ2-1, with TRBD2 matching over 13 bases. The CDR3 length is 17 residues. J was trimmed by 1 base and V by 5 bases; bases with no gene match: 5. Germline V CDR1 and CDR2: SGHAT, FQNNGV. The CDR3 sequence: CASSRLAGGTSYNEQFF. The DNA for the CDR3 is TGTGCCAGCAGCCGACTAGCGGGGGGTACATCCTACAATGAGCAGTTCTTC. Variable domain in full (rest from reference TRBV11-2 and TRBJ2-1): EAGVAQSPRYKIIEKRQSVAFWCNPISGHATLYWYQQILGQGPKLLIQFQNNGVVDDSQLPKDRFSAERLKGVDSTLKIQPAKLEDSAVYLCASSRLAGGTSYNEQFFGPGTRLTVL.